Below are 26 T cell receptor beta chains sequenced from a single sample in a study of vaccination effects on CD4 cells after COVID-19 (dated by TCRdb to the early 2020s). In the ViraFEST assay, PBMC were stimulated with viral peptide pools, and TCR sequencing was then used to find antigen-specific CD4+ T cell clonotypes based on their expansion. After about 9 days of culture, CD4+ T cells were isolated with the EasySep CD4+ T cell isolation kit. Healthy vaccine recipients had no prior SARS-CoV-2 infection, confirmed by negative nucleocapsid antibodies before and after vaccination. Library preparation was by the immunoSEQ multiplex PCR assay. Here the immuneACCESS table is served through TCRdb, limited to in-frame sequences with V and J called. Missing clones are a known gap in these copies; in checked studies unresolved V genes cover under half, and the rest lacks a known reason. The sample contains under 75,000 clones, around 80% of them found a single time. More than 9% of the sample is in the top ten clones.

Their specific antigens are unknown. Sequenced here: CD4+ T cells from PBMCs cultured with SARS-CoV-2 spike peptides, sampled before COVID-19 vaccination. Read against the paper, the sample's cell subset or site label means: SARS-CoV-2 spike overlapping peptide pool stimulation. Source of these receptors: a human donor who received a COVID-19 vaccine.

A single count supports this clone. The rearrangement joins TRBV11-3 to TRBJ2-2; D is unresolved. CDR1 is SGHNT, CDR2 YENEEA, per germline. Trimming took 5 bases from V and 0 from J, leaving 10 bases between them. The CDR3 totals 15 residues. The CDR3 DNA is TGTGCCAGCAGCCCACTCAGAACGAACACCGGGGAGCTGTTTTTT. Its translation is CASSPLRTNTGELFF.

The count of this clone is one. The rearrangement uses TRBV6-6 and TRBJ2-3, with 7 bases lining up with TRBD1. The CDR3 is 15 residues long. J was trimmed by 0 bases and V by 6 bases; bases with no gene match: 6. Germline CDR1 is MNHNY and CDR2 is SVGAGI (reference sequence). CDR3 DNA sequence: TGTGCCAGCAGGTCGACAGGGTCCAGCACAGATACGCAGTATTTT. Amino acids: CASRSTGSSTDTQYF.

The chain is built from TRBV19 and TRBJ1-1, with D possibly TRBD1 on 5 matching bases. V was cut by 9 bases and J by 2 bases, with 16 bases left in between. CDR1 is LNHDA and CDR2 is SQIVND in the germline V gene (reference sequence). The CDR3 consists of 14 residues. In DNA form, the CDR3 reads TGTGCCAGGCAAAAGGGGTCCCTAAACACTGAAGCTTTCTTT. This sequence encodes CARQKGSLNTEAFF.

This chain links TRBV3-1 (or the pseudogene TRBV3-2) with TRBJ1-5; D unresolved. In germline, CDR1 is LGHDT, CDR2 YNNKEL (reference sequence). The CDR3 length is 17 residues. V was pared by 1 base and J by 2 bases, with 15 bases between. As DNA, the CDR3 is TGTGCCAGCAGCCAAGCAGCGGGTTCCGATGGCAATCAGCCCCAGCATTTT. Protein product: CASSQAAGSDGNQPQHF.

The chain links TRBV7-8 to TRBJ2-1; maybe TRBD1 (5 bases). Germline V gene lookup returns CDR1 SGHVS and CDR2 FQNEAQ. The CDR3 has 12 residues. V was trimmed by 5 bases and J by 7 bases, leaving 9 bases between them. CDR3 sequence: CASSATGNEQFF. The DNA of the CDR3 is TGTGCCAGCAGCGCTACAGGAAATGAGCAGTTCTTC.

The chain links TRBV5-1 to TRBJ2-1; 11 nucleotides line up with TRBD2. Germline lookup yields CDR1 SGHRS and CDR2 YFSETQ. This CDR3 comprises 14 residues. J lost 11 bases, V lost 0 bases, and 4 bases had no gene match. The DNA for the CDR3 is TGCGCCAGCAGCTTGGCACTAGCGGGGGAAAAGCAGTTCTTC. It yields the protein CASSLALAGEKQFF. The full variable domain, its missing parts supplied by reference TRBV5-1 and TRBJ2-1, is KAGVTQTPRYLIKTRGQQVTLSCSPISGHRSVSWYQQTPGQGLQFLFEYFSETQRNKGNFPGRFSGRQFSNSRSEMNVSTLELGDSALYLCASSLALAGEKQFFGPGTRLTVL.

The CDR3 nucleotides read TGTGCCAGCAGAAATAGTGGGACAGGGTCCTACGAGCAGTACGTC. It specifies CASRNSGTGSYEQYV. This sequence joins TRBV5-8 and TRBJ2-7, with TRBD1 identical over 9 bases. Unmatched junction bases numbered 7, after V lost 5 bases and J lost 1 base. From germline, CDR1 is SGHTS and CDR2 YDEGEE. The CDR3 sequence is 15 residues long.

This clone has just a few counts. This chain joins TRBV5-1 and TRBJ1-1; D unresolved. The CDR3 is made up of 15 amino acids. The germline V and J ends were trimmed by 4 bases and 0 bases, with 13 bases remaining between them. Germline CDR1 SGHRS, CDR2 YFSETQ. CDR3 in amino acids: CASSPRGTMNTEAFF. As DNA, the CDR3 is TGCGCCAGCAGCCCCCGGGGTACGATGAACACTGAAGCTTTCTTT.

The gene calls are TRBV5-1 and TRBJ2-1; D is perhaps TRBD2 (5 bases). V lost 9 bases, J lost 3 bases, and 13 bases lay in between. The CDR3 has 13 amino acids. Germline V gene data show CDR1 as SGHRS and CDR2 as YFSETQ. The CDR3 reads CATHDGVYNEQFF. The CDR3 DNA is TGCGCCACCCACGACGGGGTCTACAATGAGCAGTTCTTC.

This sequence joins TRBV21-1 and TRBJ1-5. TRBV21-1 is a recognized pseudogene. This CDR3 region has 14 residues. CDR3: CASSKKLGDQPQHF. DNA of the CDR3: TGTGCCAGCAGCAAAAAGCTCGGGGATCAGCCCCAGCATTTT.

This clone is a singleton in its sample. V is TRBV29-1 and J is TRBJ2-1; D unclear. V was cut by 1 base and J by 5 bases, with 12 bases left in between. The CDR3 is made up of 14 amino acids. Germline V CDR1 and CDR2: SQVTM, ANQGSEA. The CDR3 bases are TGCAGCGTTGAAGGTGGCGGCAGTAACAATGAGCAGTTCTTC. Translation: CSVEGGGSNNEQFF.

The genes are TRBV5-8 and TRBJ2-7; perhaps TRBD2 as D (6 bases). The V end was cut by 3 bases, the J end by 0 bases, with 13 bases between. The germline CDR1 and CDR2 sequences are SGHTS and YDEGEE. This CDR3 spans 15 amino acids. The DNA of the CDR3 is TGTGCCAGCAGCTCCCCGTTGGGGGGCTCCTACGAGCAGTACGTC. It yields the protein CASSSPLGGSYEQYV.

V usage is TRBV5-1 and J usage is TRBJ2-7; D gene uncertain. V gave up 0 bases and J gave up 2 bases, with 6 bases separating them. CDR1 and CDR2 from the germline V gene are SGHRS and YFSETQ. The CDR3 covers 13 residues. DNA of the CDR3: TGCGCCAGCAGCTTGGCTCCGGCCTACGAGCAGTACGTC. Translating gives CASSLAPAYEQYV.

The V gene is TRBV24-1, the J gene TRBJ1-3; a possible D gene is TRBD1 (6 bases). Trimming took off 1 base at V and 3 bases at J, with 21 bases between the two ends. The V gene's germline CDR1 is KGHDR and CDR2 SFDVKD. The CDR3 length is 19 residues. The CDR3 region has the DNA TGTGCCACCAGTGATTTCCAGGCTCTCAGGGGATTAGGTGGAAACACCATATATTTT. Its translation: CATSDFQALRGLGGNTIYF.

J is TRBJ2-6 and V is TRBV4-2; D unclear. V was clipped by 0 bases and J by 0 bases, with 9 bases between them. Germline V lookup: CDR1 LGHNA, CDR2 YNFKEQ. The CDR3 runs to 17 residues. The CDR3 DNA reads TGTGCCAGCAGCCAAGATACGGCGTTCTCTGGGGCCAACGTCCTGACTTTC. It is translated as CASSQDTAFSGANVLTF.

The CDR3 region is CASSQGTPYEQYV. CDR3 nucleotides: TGCGCCAGCAGCCAAGGGACGCCGTACGAGCAGTACGTC. V gene TRBV4-1 combines with J gene TRBJ2-7; D unresolved. V was shortened by 1 base and J by 4 bases, with 8 bases between the two germline ends. The length of the CDR3 is 13 residues. From germline, CDR1 is MGHRA and CDR2 YSYEKL.

The V gene is TRBV2, the J gene TRBJ2-1, with a possible D match to TRBD1 (6 bases). The ends were cut back, 6 bases at V and 0 bases at J, with 12 bases in the middle. Germline assignment: CDR1 SNHLY and CDR2 FYNNEI. This CDR3 has 15 residues. The CDR3 protein is CASSLQGSSYNEQFF. CDR3 sequence (DNA): TGTGCCAGCAGCTTACAGGGAAGCTCCTACAATGAGCAGTTCTTC.

This clone was counted only a few times. V and J are TRBV6-1 and TRBJ2-4; 7 bases are shared with TRBD2. The CDR3 covers 18 residues. Germline V gives CDR1 MNHNS, CDR2 SASEGT. Unmatched junction bases numbered 12, after V lost 3 bases and J lost 1 base. CDR3 sequence (DNA): TGTGCCAGCAGTGATCACGGCGGGAGCATTTCGGCCAAAAACATTCAGTACTTC. Amino acids: CASSDHGGSISAKNIQYF.

This CDR3 is CSVEGRGLNTEAFF. For the CDR3, the DNA is TGCAGCGTTGAAGGGAGGGGACTGAACACTGAAGCTTTCTTT. This rearrangement joins TRBV29-1 to TRBJ1-1, with D perhaps TRBD1 (5 bases). Germline CDR1 is SQVTM and CDR2 is ANQGSEA. This CDR3 spans 14 amino acids. V lost 1 base and J 0 bases, leaving 9 bases between the germline ends.

The chain links TRBV30 to TRBJ2-3; D perhaps matches TRBD2 (6 bases). The V end was cut by 5 bases, the J end by 2 bases, with 17 bases between. CDR1 and CDR2 from the germline V gene are GTSNPN and SVGIG (reference sequence). The CDR3 has 15 residues. Written as DNA, the CDR3 is TGTGCCTGGGCGGAGGGCCAAAGGATCACAGATACGCAGTATTTT. Amino acid sequence: CAWAEGQRITDTQYF.

The chain has TRBV18 and TRBJ2-7; 11 nucleotides align to TRBD1. This CDR3 region has 16 residues. Germline assignment: CDR1 KGHSH and CDR2 LQKENI. V trimming: 4 bases; J trimming: 4 bases; junction bases outside the gene matches: 9. The CDR3 protein is CASSRGGTGGSYEQYV. The DNA for the CDR3 is TGTGCCAGCTCACGAGGTGGGACAGGGGGGTCATACGAGCAGTACGTC.

The V gene is TRBV3-1 (or the pseudogene TRBV3-2), the J gene TRBJ2-3, with 9 bases matching TRBD2. The germline V gene has CDR1 LGHDT and CDR2 YNNKEL (reference sequence). The CDR3 length is 20 residues. V lost 4 bases to trimming and J lost 2 bases; unmatched junction nucleotides: 19. The CDR3: CASSRKPGTLAGGNTDTQYF. DNA of the CDR3: TGTGCCAGCAGCCGTAAACCCGGGACCCTTGCGGGGGGGAACACAGATACGCAGTATTTT.

The chain joins TRBV30 to TRBJ1-1; D remains ambiguous. The CDR3 covers 13 residues. Germline V gene lookup returns CDR1 GTSNPN and CDR2 SVGIG (reference sequence). V lost 0 bases and J lost 5, with 10 bases in between. The CDR3 sequence is CAWSVASGTEAFF. The DNA for the CDR3 is TGTGCCTGGAGTGTAGCTTCGGGGACTGAAGCTTTCTTT.

The chain joins TRBV3-1 (or the pseudogene TRBV3-2) to TRBJ2-2, with D possibly being TRBD1 (6 bases). Trimming removed 4 bases from V and 6 bases from J, with 9 bases in between. The germline V gene encodes CDR1 LGHDT and CDR2 YNNKEL (reference sequence). The CDR3 extends over 13 amino acids. The CDR3 protein is CASSRTVAGELFF. DNA for the CDR3: TGTGCCAGCAGCCGGACAGTAGCCGGGGAGCTGTTTTTT.

V and J are TRBV2 and TRBJ2-7; D uncertain. The CDR3 runs 12 residues. V gave up 3 bases and J gave up 9 bases, with 12 bases separating them. Per germline, CDR1 SNHLY and CDR2 FYNNEI. As DNA, the CDR3 is TGTGCCAGCAGTGAGAGGTCGGTGGTGCAGTACGTC. This codes for CASSERSVVQYV.

The V and J genes are TRBV12-3 or TRBV12-4 and TRBJ2-3; unclear D gene. The CDR3 spans 12 residues. V was shortened by 6 bases and J by 6 bases, with 10 bases between the two germline ends. The CDR3 protein is CASRAGGDTQYF. The CDR3 region has the DNA TGTGCCAGCAGGGCAGGTGGGGATACGCAGTATTTT.